Below are 27 T cell receptor beta chains sequenced from a single sample in a study of graft-versus-host responses after intestinal transplantation. Profiled with immunoSEQ multiplex PCR; TCRdb holds only in-frame clones, not every one. The sample includes 6,500 to 10,000 clones, approximately 31% of them seen just once. Specimen: alloreactive CD4+ T cells from a mixed lymphocyte reaction culture, collected before intestinal transplant. Subset denoted: CFSE-low proliferating T cells sorted from roughly 6-day pre-transplant mixed lymphocyte reaction (GvH or HvG direction). Receptors originate from a human patient who received an intestinal transplant.

V gene TRBV6-1 combines with J gene TRBJ1-3; D unresolved. The CDR3 is made up of 13 amino acids. Germline V lookup: CDR1 MNHNS, CDR2 SASEGT. V lost 5 bases and J lost 5, with 10 bases in between. In nucleotides, the CDR3 is TGTGCCAGCAGTCCCGAACTTCGAAACACCATATATTTT. It translates to CASSPELRNTIYF.

Only a few counts were recorded for this clone. This sequence joins TRBV2 and TRBJ1-5, with 9 bases aligning to TRBD1. In germline, CDR1 is SNHLY, CDR2 FYNNEI. The CDR3 spans 13 residues. Trimming at V came to 7 bases and at J to 4 bases, leaving 2 bases not matched to a gene. This CDR3 is CASTGTGNQPQHF. The CDR3 DNA reads as TGTGCCAGCACCGGGACAGGGAATCAGCCCCAGCATTTT.

The rearrangement joins TRBV5-8 to TRBJ2-3; the match to TRBD2 covers 12 bases. CDR1 SGHTS and CDR2 YDEGEE come from the germline V gene. This CDR3 has 16 residues. The J segment lost 0 bases and the V segment lost 2 bases, leaving 1 base of the junction unmatched. The CDR3 sequence is CASSLLAGGSTDTQYF. CDR3 DNA sequence: TGTGCCAGCAGCTTACTAGCGGGGGGAAGCACAGATACGCAGTATTTT. Filled out from reference TRBV5-8 and TRBJ2-3, the complete variable domain reads EAGVTQSPTHLIKTRGQQATLRCSPISGHTSVYWYQQALGLGLQFLLWYDEGEERNRGNFPPRFSGRQFPNYSSELNVNALELEDSALYLCASSLLAGGSTDTQYFGPGTRLTVL.

The rearrangement joins TRBV30 to TRBJ1-5; tentatively, D is TRBD1 (5 bases). The CDR3 spans 17 residues. The ends were cut back, 4 bases at V and 0 bases at J, with 19 bases in the middle. The germline CDR1 and CDR2 sequences are GTSNPN and SVGIG (reference sequence). The DNA of the CDR3 is TGTGCCTGGACCCGAGCGGGCAGGGCATATAGCAATCAGCCCCAGCATTTT. Translated, it gives CAWTRAGRAYSNQPQHF.

V gene TRBV14 combines with J gene TRBJ1-6, with D maybe TRBD1 (5 bases). The CDR3 is 15 residues long. V lost 4 bases to trimming and J lost 2 bases, with 9 bases between them. From germline, CDR1 is SGHDN and CDR2 FVKESK. Here the CDR3 reads CASSRLGAYNSPLHF. Written as DNA, the CDR3 is TGTGCCAGCAGCCGCCTAGGGGCCTATAATTCACCCCTCCACTTT.

This rearrangement joins TRBV28 to TRBJ1-1; 9 bases line up with TRBD1. This CDR3 is 14 amino acids long. In germline, CDR1 is MDHEN, CDR2 SYDVKM. V shed 5 bases and J 4 bases; nucleotides not matched to a gene: 5. DNA for the CDR3: TGTGCCAGCAGTCCGGGACAGGGAGTCACTGAAGCTTTCTTT. Protein: CASSPGQGVTEAFF.

In nucleotides, the CDR3 is TGCGCCAGCAGTCAAACCGAGGGACAGGGCCTTTATCAGCCCCAGCATTTT. Amino acid sequence: CASSQTEGQGLYQPQHF. This chain joins TRBV23-1 and TRBJ1-5; 9 nucleotides agree with TRBD1. TRBV23-1 is sorted into the ORF group, with uncertain function. The CDR3 has 17 residues. V was pared by 2 bases and J by 5 bases, with 10 bases of the junction left unmatched.

The V and J genes are TRBV6-1 and TRBJ2-7; D remains unclear. V was trimmed by 6 bases and J by 2 bases, leaving 14 bases between them. CDR1 is MNHNS and CDR2 is SASEGT in the germline V gene. The CDR3 extends over 14 amino acids. CDR3 bases: TGTGCCAGCAGGGCCCCCAGGCCCCCCTACGAGCAGTACTTC. Translated, it gives CASRAPRPPYEQYF.

The chain carries TRBV4-1 and TRBJ1-4; D is perhaps TRBD1 (6 bases). Germline CDR1 MGHRA, CDR2 YSYEKL. The CDR3 extends over 17 amino acids. Trimming took 4 bases from V and 8 from J, leaving 23 bases between them. The CDR3 nucleotides are TGCGCCAGCAGCCTCCTAGGGGGGAGGGAATCTTGGGAAAAACTGTTTTTT. Translation: CASSLLGGRESWEKLFF.

This clone is judged medium-sized (0.01 to 0.1%). The chain employs TRBV28 and TRBJ2-2; perhaps TRBD2 as D (6 bases). CDR1 and CDR2 (germline): MDHEN, SYDVKM. Trimming left V 2 bases short and J 6 bases short, with 13 bases between. The length of the CDR3 is 15 residues. CDR3 region: CASSLLGGSPGELFF. CDR3 DNA: TGTGCCAGCAGTTTACTCGGAGGGAGTCCCGGGGAGCTGTTTTTT.

The genes are TRBV7-9 and TRBJ2-7; 7 bases map to TRBD1. Germline lookup yields CDR1 SEHNR and CDR2 FQNEAQ (reference sequence). CDR3 length: 14 residues. Germline trimming cut 4 bases from V and 7 bases from J; bases unmatched to any gene: 10. CDR3 nucleotides: TGTGCCAGCAGCTCGGGACAGCCCCGGAGAGAGCAGTACTTC. Amino acid sequence: CASSSGQPRREQYF.

This clone was picked up a small number of times. The chain recombines TRBV5-1 with TRBJ2-5; TRBD1 aligns across 7 bases. The V and J ends lost 6 bases and 4 bases, in that order; junction bases with no gene match: 9. Germline V CDR1 and CDR2: SGHRS, YFSETQ. The CDR3 extends over 14 amino acids. The CDR3: CASTKGALRETQYF. The CDR3 DNA reads TGCGCCAGCACTAAGGGGGCATTAAGAGAGACCCAGTACTTC. Full variable domain (rest looked up from reference TRBV5-1 and TRBJ2-5): KAGVTQTPRYLIKTRGQQVTLSCSPISGHRSVSWYQQTPGQGLQFLFEYFSETQRNKGNFPGRFSGRQFSNSRSEMNVSTLELGDSALYLCASTKGALRETQYFGPGTRLLVL.

The chain joins TRBV5-6 to TRBJ2-4; TRBD1 matches 8 bases. The V gene end was trimmed by 4 bases and the J gene end by 0 bases; junction bases not matched to a gene: 15. This CDR3 comprises 19 residues. Germline V gene data show CDR1 as SGHDT and CDR2 as YYEEEE. The CDR3, as DNA: TGTGCCAGCAGCGTCGGGTTTGCAGGGGGCTTCCTAGCCAAAAACATTCAGTACTTC. Its translation is CASSVGFAGGFLAKNIQYF. The whole variable domain, filled in from reference TRBV5-6 and TRBJ2-4, reads DAGVTQSPTHLIKTRGQQVTLRCSPKSGHDTVSWYQQALGQGPQFIFQYYEEEERQRGNFPDRFSGHQFPNYSSELNVNALLLGDSALYLCASSVGFAGGFLAKNIQYFGAGTRLSVL.

The rearrangement links TRBV5-1 to TRBJ2-1; D unclear. The CDR3 length is 12 residues. Germline V gives CDR1 SGHRS, CDR2 YFSETQ. V was shortened by 4 bases and J by 8 bases, with 10 bases between the two germline ends. For the CDR3, the DNA is TGCGCCAGCAGCCCGGCCGCGGATGAGCAGTTCTTC. Translated: CASSPAADEQFF. Filled out from reference TRBV5-1 and TRBJ2-1, the complete variable domain reads KAGVTQTPRYLIKTRGQQVTLSCSPISGHRSVSWYQQTPGQGLQFLFEYFSETQRNKGNFPGRFSGRQFSNSRSEMNVSTLELGDSALYLCASSPAADEQFFGPGTRLTVL.

The chain carries TRBV5-4 and TRBJ1-6; D is possibly TRBD1 (5 bases). The V gene lost 4 bases and the J gene lost 1 base, with 15 bases spanning the gap. Germline loops: CDR1 SGHNT, CDR2 YYREEE (reference sequence). The CDR3 length is 17 residues. Written as DNA, the CDR3 is TGTGCCAGCAGCCGAGACCCAGGGCCTTCCTATAATTCACCCCTCCACTTT. Protein: CASSRDPGPSYNSPLHF.

The genes are TRBV4-2 and TRBJ2-5; 7 bases map to TRBD2. The germline V gene has CDR1 LGHNA and CDR2 YNFKEQ. The CDR3 has 13 amino acids. Unmatched junction bases numbered 3, after V lost 4 bases and J lost 4 bases. Written as DNA, the CDR3 is TGTGCCAGCAGCCGGAGCGGGGCAGAGACCCAGTACTTC. It specifies CASSRSGAETQYF.

This clone was detected only a few times. The chain employs TRBV7-8 and TRBJ1-5, with 7 positions matching TRBD1. V trimming: 6 bases; J trimming: 1 base; junction bases outside the gene matches: 9. CDR1 SGHVS and CDR2 FQNEAQ come from the germline V gene. CDR3 length: 16 residues. This CDR3 reads CASSLRGTLSNQPQHF. The CDR3 coding sequence is TGTGCCAGCAGTCTCAGGGGGACACTAAGCAATCAGCCCCAGCATTTT. The whole variable domain, remainder taken from reference TRBV7-8 and TRBJ1-5, is GAGVSQSPRYKVAKRGQDVALRCDPISGHVSLFWYQQALGQGPEFLTYFQNEAQLDKSGLPSDRFFAERPEGSVSTLKIQRTQQEDSAVYLCASSLRGTLSNQPQHFGDGTRLSIL.

Only a few counts were recorded for this clone. This chain uses TRBV4-2 with TRBJ2-1; the match to TRBD2 covers 10 bases. The CDR3 covers 15 residues. CDR1 and CDR2 from the germline V gene are LGHNA and YNFKEQ. After removal of 0 bases from V and 9 bases from J, the junction contained 5 bases not matched to a gene. The CDR3 nucleotides read TGTGCCAGCAGCCAAGATAGCCTAGCGGGAGTTGAGCAGTTCTTC. It codes for CASSQDSLAGVEQFF.

The V call is TRBV10-2, the J call TRBJ2-2, with D maybe TRBD1 (6 bases). CDR3 length equals 14 residues. Germline-derived CDR1 and CDR2 are WSHSY and SAAADI. V gave up 7 bases and J gave up 4 bases, with 13 bases separating them. The CDR3 DNA sequence: TGCGCCAGCATGCTCAACAGGGTCACCGGGGAGCTGTTTTTT. Translated, it gives CASMLNRVTGELFF.

This chain connects TRBV27 to TRBJ2-4; TRBD1 is a possible D gene (7 bases). CDR3 length equals 16 residues. V gave up 6 bases and J gave up 5 bases, with 20 bases separating them. Germline V gene sequence: CDR1 MNHEY, CDR2 SMNVEV (reference sequence). The CDR3 region has the DNA TGTGCCAGCAGCACTAACGGGGCGGGACAGCAAAACATTCAGTACTTC. Translated: CASSTNGAGQQNIQYF.

V is TRBV29-1 and J is TRBJ1-1; D is uncertain. V was pared by 8 bases and J by 0 bases, with 13 bases between. This CDR3 is built from 13 residues. The germline gives CDR1 SQVTM, CDR2 ANQGSEA. The chain's CDR3 is CSTGSSLNTEAFF. The CDR3 DNA is TGCAGCACCGGGTCCTCCCTGAACACTGAAGCTTTCTTT.

This clone appeared a few times. The genes are TRBV5-1 and TRBJ2-3, with D perhaps matching TRBD1 (5 bases). The V and J ends lost 3 bases and 10 bases respectively, with 15 bases between them. CDR3 size: 13 residues. Germline CDR1 and CDR2: SGHRS and YFSETQ. The CDR3 coding sequence is TGCGCCAGCAGCTCGAATCCAGGGTTCTCGCAGTATTTT. It encodes CASSSNPGFSQYF.

This sequence joins TRBV10-2 and TRBJ2-1; 11 nucleotides match TRBD2. Germline V gene data show CDR1 as WSHSY and CDR2 as SAAADI. Losses at the gene ends were 8 bases for V and 8 bases for J; bases not matched to a gene: 11. This CDR3 comprises 15 residues. Here the CDR3 DNA reads TGCGCCAGCGAACACACTAGCGGGAGTTTGGATGAGCAGTTCTTC. Its translation: CASEHTSGSLDEQFF.

This clone was recorded once. The chain uses TRBV7-9 and TRBJ2-1; D might be TRBD2 (7 bases). CDR1 SEHNR and CDR2 FQNEAQ come from the germline V gene (reference sequence). The CDR3 loop spans 17 amino acids. The ends were cut back, 1 base at V and 8 bases at J, with 21 bases in the middle. The CDR3 loop reads CASSLGGGLSSRHEQFF. Here the CDR3 DNA reads TGTGCCAGCAGCTTAGGCGGGGGCCTTTCGTCACGACATGAGCAGTTCTTC.

This clone has only a few counts. The chain links TRBV12-1 to TRBJ1-6; the tabulated D call, TRBD1, remains unverified against the DNA. TRBV12-1 is noted as a pseudogene. The CDR3 is made up of 16 amino acids. The CDR3 region has the DNA TGTGCCAGATCCGTTTGGACAAATTCCTATAATTCACCCCTCCACTTT. Amino acids: CARSVWTNSYNSPLHF.

Only a few counts were recorded for this clone. The CDR3 DNA sequence: TGTGCCAGCGGGGGAGGGAACTATGGCTACACCTTC. Its translation: CASGGGNYGYTF. The V and J genes are TRBV7-2 and TRBJ1-2; weak D call: TRBD1 (5 bases). CDR1 is SGHTA and CDR2 is FQGNSA in the germline V gene. The V end lost 8 bases, the J end lost 2 bases, and 9 bases lay between the germline ends. CDR3 length: 12 amino acids.

The V and J genes are TRBV18 and TRBJ2-7, with 8 bases aligning to TRBD2. This CDR3 region has 17 residues. The germline V gene has CDR1 KGHSH and CDR2 LQKENI. J was trimmed by 3 bases and V by 0 bases; bases with no gene match: 10. The CDR3 bases are TGTGCCAGCTCACCACCGCCGGGAGGGTTTGAATACTACGAGCAGTACTTC. This sequence encodes CASSPPPGGFEYYEQYF.